These 3 T cell receptor beta chains share one sample of origin, sequenced in a study of T-cell reconstitution after alpha-beta-depleted transplantation in children. Unique molecular identifiers were incorporated during preparation of the TCRbeta library. Using its own MiXCR run on the PCR reads, TCRdb lists one record per CDR3 protein. The data contain some 260,000 distinct CDR3 sequences, more than 20% of them singletons. Specimen: PBMCs, mostly from graft donor cells, collected 360 days after TCRalphabeta/CD19-depleted stem cell transplant. These TCRs come from a female patient aged 2-9 years who had a stem cell transplant for congenital amegakaryocytic thrombocytopenia, so the T cells may come from the graft donor.

This chain links TRBV7-9 with TRBJ1-5; D unclear. This CDR3 is 12 amino acids long. Germline V lookup: CDR1 SEHNR, CDR2 FQNEAQ (reference sequence). V was pared by 1 base and J by 9 bases, with 7 bases between. DNA of the CDR3: TGTGCCAGCAGCTTAGGAGGTCTGCCCCAGCATTTT. It translates to CASSLGGLPQHF.

This clonotype was observed a few times. J is TRBJ2-5 and V is TRBV5-6, with D uncertain. The germline V gene encodes CDR1 SGHDT and CDR2 YYEEEE. The V end lost 0 bases, the J end lost 2 bases, and 8 bases lay between the germline ends. CDR3 length equals 14 residues. The CDR3, as DNA: TGTGCCAGCAGCTTGGTCTACCAGCAAGAGACCCAGTACTTC. Translated: CASSLVYQQETQYF.

V gene TRBV12-3 or TRBV12-4 combines with J gene TRBJ2-4; D not resolved. The CDR3 sequence is 14 residues long. The germline V and J ends were trimmed by 3 bases and 0 bases, with 6 bases remaining between them. The DNA of the CDR3 is TGTGCCAGCAGTTTTGGCCAAGCCAAAAACATTCAGTACTTC. This gives the protein CASSFGQAKNIQYF.